This passage covers 24 T cell receptor beta chains from one sample sequenced in a study of blood T cell repertoires in COVID-19 (TCRdb year 2020). Library method: the immunoSEQ multiplex PCR assay. TCRdb's version of the immuneACCESS table is confined to in-frame rearrangements and falls short of the full clone set. An unresolved V gene accounts for under half of the shortfall where checked; the remainder is of unknown origin. This sample lists 200,000 to 250,000 clones; more than 80% were detected once. About 4% of the sample lies in the top ten. The material sequenced was PBMCs or T cells enriched from blood (not recorded which). These receptor sequences come from a woman between 35 and 50 years old with acute COVID-19.

The chain is built from TRBV6-5 and TRBJ1-4; D may be TRBD1 (5 bases). The CDR3 is made up of 14 amino acids. Trimming cost V 6 bases and J 3 bases, with 11 bases left between them. The germline V gene encodes CDR1 MNHEY and CDR2 SVGAGI. CDR3 bases: TGTGCCAGCAGCCACACAGGATCTAATGAAAAACTGTTTTTT. Translation gives CASSHTGSNEKLFF.

This chain links TRBV19 with TRBJ1-1, with D possibly being TRBD1 (6 bases). The CDR3 length is 14 residues. V lost 3 bases, J lost 1 base, and 9 bases lay in between. The germline V gene encodes CDR1 LNHDA and CDR2 SQIVND (reference sequence). CDR3 amino acids: CASSIGGANTEAFF. In nucleotides, the CDR3 is TGTGCCAGTAGTATTGGGGGGGCGAACACTGAAGCTTTCTTT.

The rearrangement uses TRBV5-5 and TRBJ1-1; 7 bases agree with TRBD1. Trimming took 0 bases from V and 4 from J; bases not matched to a gene: 9. Germline lookup yields CDR1 SGHKS and CDR2 YYEKEE (reference sequence). This CDR3 comprises 16 residues. The CDR3: CASSLAIGPGGTEAFF. As DNA, the CDR3 is TGTGCCAGCAGCTTGGCCATTGGACCAGGGGGCACTGAAGCTTTCTTT.

This rearrangement joins TRBV19 to TRBJ2-1, with 10 bases aligning to TRBD2. There are 13 residues in the CDR3. Looked up from germline, CDR1 is LNHDA and CDR2 is SQIVND (reference sequence). The J segment lost 12 bases and the V segment lost 7 bases, leaving 9 bases of the junction unmatched. CDR3 sequence: CASNERGGRGQFF. The DNA for the CDR3 is TGTGCCAGTAATGAGCGGGGGGGCCGCGGGCAGTTCTTC.

The chain is built from TRBV16 and TRBJ1-4; D call uncertain. V was trimmed by 2 bases and J by 6 bases, leaving 10 bases between them. Germline V CDR1 and CDR2: KGHSY, FQNENV. The length of the CDR3 is 14 residues. The CDR3 is CASSQARPDEKLFF. CDR3 bases: TGTGCCAGCAGCCAAGCGCGCCCGGATGAAAAACTGTTTTTT.

This chain links TRBV27 with TRBJ1-1; D ambiguous. Trimming cost V 2 bases and J 1 base, with 17 bases left between them. The germline V gene encodes CDR1 MNHEY and CDR2 SMNVEV (reference sequence). CDR3 length: 17 residues. The CDR3 sequence is CASSLGFPTPANTEAFF. As DNA, the CDR3 is TGTGCCAGCAGTTTAGGGTTTCCGACACCCGCGAACACTGAAGCTTTCTTT.

The chain employs TRBV6-5 and TRBJ1-5; TRBD1 matches 10 bases. The CDR3 is 15 amino acids. Germline V gene sequence: CDR1 MNHEY, CDR2 SVGAGI. The trim removed 8 bases at V and 6 bases at J, leaving 10 bases unmatched. The CDR3 nucleotides are TGTGCCAGCTATATTGGACAGGGGGGCGGTCAGCCCCAGCATTTT. The encoded protein is CASYIGQGGGQPQHF.

The V call is TRBV3-1 (or the pseudogene TRBV3-2), the J call TRBJ2-2, with 9 bases that match TRBD1. Trimming removed 6 bases from V and 6 bases from J; junction bases left unmatched: 5. Germline V gene sequence: CDR1 LGHDT, CDR2 YNNKEL (reference sequence). The CDR3 contains 14 residues. The CDR3: CASSHRGRSGELFF. The DNA for the CDR3 is TGTGCCAGCAGTCACAGGGGGCGCTCCGGGGAGCTGTTTTTT.

This rearrangement joins TRBV4-1 to TRBJ1-5; D call uncertain. The CDR3 totals 16 residues. Germline assignment: CDR1 MGHRA and CDR2 YSYEKL. V shed 2 bases and J shed 0 bases, with 11 bases lying between them. CDR3 loop: CASSQRTEYSNQPQHF. DNA for the CDR3: TGCGCCAGCAGCCAAAGGACTGAATATAGCAATCAGCCCCAGCATTTT.

The chain uses TRBV2 and TRBJ2-1; no firm D call. Per germline, CDR1 SNHLY and CDR2 FYNNEI. This CDR3 region has 15 residues. The V end was cut by 6 bases, the J end by 5 bases, with 17 bases between. CDR3 coding DNA: TGTGCCAGCAGGGCTAGGAAAACCCTTGACAATGAGCAGTTCTTC. This gives the protein CASRARKTLDNEQFF. The full variable domain, its missing parts supplied by reference TRBV2 and TRBJ2-1, is EPEVTQTPSHQVTQMGQEVILRCVPISNHLYFYWYRQILGQKVEFLVSFYNNEISEKSEIFDDQFSVERPDGSNFTLKIRSTKLEDSAMYFCASRARKTLDNEQFFGPGTRLTVL.

The chain carries TRBV18 and TRBJ1-3; D is possibly TRBD1 (5 bases). This CDR3 has 16 amino acids. V was shortened by 3 bases and J by 0 bases, with 12 bases between the two germline ends. Germline CDR1 and CDR2: KGHSH and LQKENI. The CDR3 DNA reads TGTGCCAGCTCACCCCAGGGTGGCATCTCTGGAAACACCATATATTTT. This gives the protein CASSPQGGISGNTIYF.

The gene calls are TRBV5-4 and TRBJ2-6, with D possibly being TRBD2 (5 bases). The V end lost 4 bases, the J end lost 1 base, and 9 bases lay between the germline ends. Germline V lookup: CDR1 SGHNT, CDR2 YYREEE (reference sequence). This CDR3 is built from 15 residues. The CDR3 here is CASSLGLSGANVLTF. The CDR3 DNA sequence: TGTGCCAGCAGCCTCGGACTTTCTGGGGCCAACGTCCTGACTTTC.

A remark on this clone: Compared with germline, one end of the junction differs, possibly owing to a read error. V is TRBV7-7 and J is TRBJ2-2; 14 bases match TRBD2. The CDR3 extends over 17 amino acids. Germline CDR1 reads SSHAT; CDR2 reads FNYEAQ (reference sequence). The CDR3 region is CASSLGLAGGNTGELFF. The CDR3 nucleotides are TGTGCTAGCAGCTTAGGACTAGCGGGGGGAAACACCGGGGAGCTGTTTTTT.

The genes are TRBV6-1 and TRBJ1-6, with D hard to call. The V gene lost 3 bases and the J gene lost 10 bases, with 7 bases spanning the gap. Germline CDR1 is MNHNS and CDR2 is SASEGT. The CDR3 sequence is 12 residues long. The CDR3 region is CASSDRGSPLHF. Written as DNA, the CDR3 is TGTGCCAGCAGTGACAGAGGGTCACCCCTCCACTTT.

J is TRBJ2-1 and V is TRBV20-1, with 9 bases identical to TRBD2. Losses at the gene ends were 3 bases for V and 5 bases for J; bases not matched to a gene: 8. Germline V lookup: CDR1 DFQATT, CDR2 SNEGSKA (reference sequence). This CDR3 has 15 residues. This CDR3 reads CSASGSGGWDNEQFF. CDR3 sequence (DNA): TGCAGTGCTAGTGGCAGCGGGGGGTGGGACAATGAGCAGTTCTTC.

The V and J genes are TRBV19 and TRBJ2-1, with TRBD1 as a possible D gene (5 bases). Trimming cost V 5 bases and J 7 bases, with 18 bases left between them. This CDR3 spans 15 amino acids. CDR1 is LNHDA, CDR2 SQIVND, per germline (reference sequence). The CDR3 sequence: CASSPLRGRANEQFF. DNA for the CDR3: TGTGCCAGTAGTCCGCTTCGTGGCAGGGCAAATGAGCAGTTCTTC.

The V gene is TRBV5-5, the J gene TRBJ2-6, with 12 bases identical to TRBD1. CDR1 and CDR2 (germline): SGHKS, YYEKEE (reference sequence). This CDR3 region has 18 residues. The junction had 10 bases not matched to a gene; V was cut back by 6 bases and J by 3 bases. CDR3 in DNA: TGTGCCAGCAACCTGTTTGGGACAGGGGGCTTTGGGGCCAACGTCCTGACTTTC. The encoded protein is CASNLFGTGGFGANVLTF.

V is TRBV14 and J is TRBJ1-3; D remains unclear. The CDR3 has 11 residues. V lost 5 bases and J 9 bases, leaving 8 bases between the germline ends. Germline CDR1 is SGHDN and CDR2 is FVKESK. The CDR3 is CASSTRGTIYF. The DNA of the CDR3 is TGTGCCAGCAGCACCCGAGGCACCATATATTTT.

The V call is TRBV18, the J call TRBJ1-1; TRBD1 aligns across 7 bases. Germline loops: CDR1 KGHSH, CDR2 LQKENI. CDR3 length: 15 residues. V was pared by 3 bases and J by 10 bases, with 14 bases of the junction left unmatched. In nucleotides, the CDR3 is TGTGCCAGCTCACCCGGGGGACAGCGGGCCCGCGGAGCTTTCTTT. It yields the protein CASSPGGQRARGAFF.

CDR3 loop: CSANREGGYTF. The CDR3, as DNA: TGCAGTGCTAACAGGGAAGGCGGCTACACCTTC. V is TRBV20-1 and J is TRBJ1-2; D possibly corresponds to TRBD1 (6 bases). Looked up from germline, CDR1 is DFQATT and CDR2 is SNEGSKA (reference sequence). Trimming took 4 bases from V and 8 from J, leaving 11 bases between them. This CDR3 region has 11 residues.

The chain links TRBV7-9 to TRBJ1-2; maybe TRBD1 (5 bases). Germline V CDR1 and CDR2: SEHNR, FQNEAQ (reference sequence). This CDR3 spans 16 amino acids. The V end lost 1 base, the J end lost 2 bases, and 14 bases lay between the germline ends. CDR3 bases: TGTGCCAGCAGCTTAGTCCCCAGCCGACAGAACTATGGCTACACCTTC. Its translation is CASSLVPSRQNYGYTF.

The rearrangement links TRBV5-1 to TRBJ2-2, with D unresolved. Germline loops: CDR1 SGHRS, CDR2 YFSETQ. The CDR3 totals 13 residues. Trimming took off 5 bases at V and 6 bases at J, with 11 bases between the two ends. The CDR3 region is CASRSRPAGELFF. The CDR3 coding sequence is TGCGCCAGCAGATCGCGTCCGGCCGGGGAGCTGTTTTTT.

This clone has a handful of counts. This chain joins TRBV19 and TRBJ2-6; 9 bases agree with TRBD1. Germline V gives CDR1 LNHDA, CDR2 SQIVND (reference sequence). The length of the CDR3 is 17 residues. After removal of 9 bases from V and 2 bases from J, the junction contained 11 bases not matched to a gene. The CDR3 reads CASQKPGQGTGANVLTF. CDR3 bases: TGTGCCAGCCAAAAACCGGGACAGGGAACTGGGGCCAACGTCCTGACTTTC.

The CDR3, as DNA: TGTGCCAGCAGCTCAGGACGACCGGGGTTGAACACTGAAGCTTTCTTT. Protein sequence: CASSSGRPGLNTEAFF. The chain carries TRBV7-9 and TRBJ1-1; no reliable D call. This CDR3 region has 16 residues. V was trimmed by 4 bases and J by 0 bases, leaving 15 bases between them. Germline-derived CDR1 and CDR2 are SEHNR and FQNEAQ (reference sequence).